The rows below give T cell receptor beta chains drawn from one sample of a study of response to subunit inactivated influenza vaccine. Using its own MiXCR run on the RT-PCR reads, TCRdb lists one record per CDR3 protein. The sample lists about 520,000 distinct CDR3 sequences, approximately 11% occurring once. The sample consisted of PBMCs from blood, taken roughly 6 weeks after vaccination. All receptors derive from a man in his fifties who received an inactivated influenza vaccine. Each CDR3 is given with its conserved first and last residue. Fields, in order: J gene, clone size, V gene, D gene, CDR3 length, CDR3 DNA, CDR3 protein. The D gene is left open where the match is weak. Rows give clone size only sometimes, using once, few, many, or a class for an expanded clone.

j_call: TRBJ1-1; clone_size: few; v_call: TRBV5-1; d_call: TRBD1; cdr3_length: 15; cdr3_nt: TGCGCCAGCACCCCGGGACAGGGGTGGAACACTGAAGCTTTCTTT; cdr3_aa: CASTPGQGWNTEAFF
j_call: TRBJ2-2; clone_size: many; v_call: TRBV5-1; d_call: -; cdr3_length: 17; cdr3_nt: TGCGCCAGCAGCTTGGTCGCGACACTTACGAACACCGGGGAGCTGTTTTTT; cdr3_aa: CASSLVATLTNTGELFF
j_call: TRBJ2-5; clone_size: few; v_call: TRBV10-2; d_call: TRBD2; cdr3_length: 18; cdr3_nt: TGCGCCAGCAGTGAGTCGCGGATAGCGGGGGGATTTGGAGAGACCCAGTACTTC; cdr3_aa: CASSESRIAGGFGETQYF
j_call: TRBJ1-1; clone_size: -; v_call: TRBV7-9; d_call: TRBD1; cdr3_length: 15; cdr3_nt: TGTGCCAGCAGCCGGACAGGACTCGTTAGCACTGAAGCTTTCTTT; cdr3_aa: CASSRTGLVSTEAFF
j_call: TRBJ1-4; clone_size: -; v_call: TRBV10-2; d_call: -; cdr3_length: 14; cdr3_nt: TGCGCCAGCAGTGGAGTATCGCCTAATGAAAAACTGTTTTTT; cdr3_aa: CASSGVSPNEKLFF
j_call: TRBJ2-3; clone_size: -; v_call: TRBV28; d_call: -; cdr3_length: 16; cdr3_nt: TGTGCCAGCAGTTTGGGGCACGGATGGGGCGCAGATACGCAGTATTTT; cdr3_aa: CASSLGHGWGADTQYF
j_call: TRBJ2-1; clone_size: many; v_call: TRBV12-3/TRBV12-4; d_call: -; cdr3_length: 13; cdr3_nt: TGTGCCAGCAAACCAAGGGAGGCAAGTGAGCAGTTCTTC; cdr3_aa: CASKPREASEQFF
j_call: TRBJ1-1; clone_size: -; v_call: TRBV6-5; d_call: -; cdr3_length: 15; cdr3_nt: TGTGCCAGCAGTTACTCGATCAGGGATCACACTGAAGCTTTCTTT; cdr3_aa: CASSYSIRDHTEAFF
j_call: TRBJ2-7; clone_size: -; v_call: TRBV20-1; d_call: TRBD1; cdr3_length: 15; cdr3_nt: TGCAGTGCTAGACATCGGGACAGGGGATCCTACGAGCAGTACTTC; cdr3_aa: CSARHRDRGSYEQYF
j_call: TRBJ2-7; clone_size: once; v_call: TRBV6-1; d_call: -; cdr3_length: 16; cdr3_nt: TGTGCCAGCAGTGCTTCCCTCCGGGACACTCTCTACGAGCAGTACTTC; cdr3_aa: CASSASLRDTLYEQYF
j_call: TRBJ2-1; clone_size: many; v_call: TRBV7-7; d_call: -; cdr3_length: 15; cdr3_nt: TGTGCTAGCAGCCAGAATTTAGACATGAACAATGAGCAGTTCTTC; cdr3_aa: CASSQNLDMNNEQFF
j_call: TRBJ2-7; clone_size: many; v_call: TRBV20-1; d_call: -; cdr3_length: 15; cdr3_nt: TGCAGTGCTCCACATAGCGGACCACATCCCTACGAGCAGTACTTC; cdr3_aa: CSAPHSGPHPYEQYF
j_call: TRBJ2-1; clone_size: -; v_call: TRBV13; d_call: -; cdr3_length: 15; cdr3_nt: TGTGCCAGCAGCCCGGGACTGGCGGTGATCAATGAGCAGTTCTTC; cdr3_aa: CASSPGLAVINEQFF
j_call: TRBJ1-1; clone_size: few; v_call: TRBV7-2; d_call: -; cdr3_length: 15; cdr3_nt: TGTGCCAGCAGCTTAGAAGGTCTGAGGCATACTGAAGCTTTCTTT; cdr3_aa: CASSLEGLRHTEAFF
j_call: TRBJ2-7; clone_size: -; v_call: TRBV7-9; d_call: TRBD2; cdr3_length: 15; cdr3_nt: TGTGCCAGCAGCCTAGGACTAGCGGGAGATAGCGAGCAGTACTTC; cdr3_aa: CASSLGLAGDSEQYF
j_call: TRBJ1-4; clone_size: -; v_call: TRBV29-1; d_call: -; cdr3_length: 15; cdr3_nt: TGCAGCGTAATCGTAGGTTCCACCGTTAATGAAAAACTGTTTTTT; cdr3_aa: CSVIVGSTVNEKLFF